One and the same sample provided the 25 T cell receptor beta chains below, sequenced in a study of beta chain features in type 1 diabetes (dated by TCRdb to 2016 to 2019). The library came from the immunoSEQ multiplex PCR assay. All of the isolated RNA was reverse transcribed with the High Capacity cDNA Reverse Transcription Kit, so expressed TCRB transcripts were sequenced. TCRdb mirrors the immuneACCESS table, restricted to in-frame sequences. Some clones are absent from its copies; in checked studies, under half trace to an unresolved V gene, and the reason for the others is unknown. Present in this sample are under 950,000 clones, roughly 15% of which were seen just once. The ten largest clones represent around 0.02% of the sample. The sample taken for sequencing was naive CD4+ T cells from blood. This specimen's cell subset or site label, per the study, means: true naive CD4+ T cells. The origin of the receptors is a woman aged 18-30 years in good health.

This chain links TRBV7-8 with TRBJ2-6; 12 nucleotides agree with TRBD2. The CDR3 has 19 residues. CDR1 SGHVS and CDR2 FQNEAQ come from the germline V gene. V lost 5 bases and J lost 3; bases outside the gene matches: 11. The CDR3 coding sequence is TGTGCCAGCAGCCCGTATGGACTAGCGGGATATGTTGGGGCCAACGTCCTGACTTTC. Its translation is CASSPYGLAGYVGANVLTF. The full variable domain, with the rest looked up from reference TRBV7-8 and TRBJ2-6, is GAGVSQSPRYKVAKRGQDVALRCDPISGHVSLFWYQQALGQGPEFLTYFQNEAQLDKSGLPSDRFFAERPEGSVSTLKIQRTQQEDSAVYLCASSPYGLAGYVGANVLTFGAGSRLTVL.

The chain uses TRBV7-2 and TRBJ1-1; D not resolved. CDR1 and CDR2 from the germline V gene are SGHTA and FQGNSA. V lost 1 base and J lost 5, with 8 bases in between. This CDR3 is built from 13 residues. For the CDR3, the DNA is TGTGCCAGCAGCTTAGTCCGTGGGACTGAAGCTTTCTTT. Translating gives CASSLVRGTEAFF.

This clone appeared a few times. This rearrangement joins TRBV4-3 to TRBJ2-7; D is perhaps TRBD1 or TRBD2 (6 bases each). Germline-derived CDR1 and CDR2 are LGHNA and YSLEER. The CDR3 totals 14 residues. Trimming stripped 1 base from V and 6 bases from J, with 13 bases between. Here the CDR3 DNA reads TGCGCCAGCAGCCAAGGGTGGGGGGCAGGCGAGCAGTACTTC. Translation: CASSQGWGAGEQYF.

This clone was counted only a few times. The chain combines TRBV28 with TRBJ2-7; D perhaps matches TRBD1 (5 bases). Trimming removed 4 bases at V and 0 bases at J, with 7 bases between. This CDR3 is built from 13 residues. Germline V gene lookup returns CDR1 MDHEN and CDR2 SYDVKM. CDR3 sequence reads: CASSSTVSYEQYF. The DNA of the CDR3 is TGTGCCAGCAGTTCGACAGTCTCCTACGAGCAGTACTTC.

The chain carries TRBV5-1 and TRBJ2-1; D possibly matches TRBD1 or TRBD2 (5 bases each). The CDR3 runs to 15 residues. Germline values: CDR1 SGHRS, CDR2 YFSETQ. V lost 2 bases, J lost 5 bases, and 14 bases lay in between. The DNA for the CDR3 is TGCGCCAGCAGCTTAGCCGGGGCTCAAGACAATGAGCAGTTCTTC. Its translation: CASSLAGAQDNEQFF.

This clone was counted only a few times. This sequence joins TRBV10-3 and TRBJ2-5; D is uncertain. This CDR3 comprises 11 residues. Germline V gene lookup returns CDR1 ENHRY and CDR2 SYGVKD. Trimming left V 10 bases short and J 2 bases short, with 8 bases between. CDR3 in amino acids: CATLEQETQYF. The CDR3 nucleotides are TGTGCCACCCTAGAGCAAGAGACCCAGTACTTC.

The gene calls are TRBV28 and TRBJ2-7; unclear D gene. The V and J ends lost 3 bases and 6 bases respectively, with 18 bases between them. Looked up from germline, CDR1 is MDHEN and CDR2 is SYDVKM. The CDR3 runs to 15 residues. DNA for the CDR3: TGTGCCAGCAGTTTCGGTCGACGTCGGACGGGCGAGCAGTACTTC. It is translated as CASSFGRRRTGEQYF.

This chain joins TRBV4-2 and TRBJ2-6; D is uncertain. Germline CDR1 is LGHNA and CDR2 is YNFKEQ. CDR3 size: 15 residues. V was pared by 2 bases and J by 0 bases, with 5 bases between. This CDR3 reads CASSQRASGANVLTF. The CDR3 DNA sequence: TGTGCCAGCAGCCAACGGGCCTCTGGGGCCAACGTCCTGACTTTC.

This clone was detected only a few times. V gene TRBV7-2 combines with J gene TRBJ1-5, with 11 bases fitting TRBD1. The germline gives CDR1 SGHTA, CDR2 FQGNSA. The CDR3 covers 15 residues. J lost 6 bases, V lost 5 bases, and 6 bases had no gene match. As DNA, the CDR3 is TGTGCCAGCAGCACCAGGACAGGGGGCAGTCAGCCCCAGCATTTT. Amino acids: CASSTRTGGSQPQHF.

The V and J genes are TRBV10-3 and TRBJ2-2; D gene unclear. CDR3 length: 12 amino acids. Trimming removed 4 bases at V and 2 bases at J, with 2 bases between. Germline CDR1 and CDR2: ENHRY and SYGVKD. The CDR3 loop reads CAISVNTGELFF. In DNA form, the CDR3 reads TGTGCCATCAGTGTTAACACCGGGGAGCTGTTTTTT.

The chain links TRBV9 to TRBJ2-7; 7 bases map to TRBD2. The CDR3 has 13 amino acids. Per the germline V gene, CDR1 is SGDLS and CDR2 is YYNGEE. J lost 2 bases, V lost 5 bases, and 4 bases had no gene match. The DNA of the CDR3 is TGTGCCAGCAGGGCTAGCGGAACCTACGAGCAGTACTTC. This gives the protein CASRASGTYEQYF.

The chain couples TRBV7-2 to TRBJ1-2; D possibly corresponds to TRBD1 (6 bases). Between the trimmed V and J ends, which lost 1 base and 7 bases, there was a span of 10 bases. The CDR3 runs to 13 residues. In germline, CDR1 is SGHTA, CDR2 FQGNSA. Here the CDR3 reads CASSLDREGGYTF. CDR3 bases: TGTGCCAGCAGCTTAGACAGGGAAGGTGGCTACACCTTC.

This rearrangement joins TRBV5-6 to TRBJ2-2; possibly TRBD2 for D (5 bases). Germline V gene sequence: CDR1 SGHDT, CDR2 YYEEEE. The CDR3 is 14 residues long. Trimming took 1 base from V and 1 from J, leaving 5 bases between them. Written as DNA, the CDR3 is TGTGCCAGCAGCTTGCGGGGGAACACCGGGGAGCTGTTTTTT. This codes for CASSLRGNTGELFF.

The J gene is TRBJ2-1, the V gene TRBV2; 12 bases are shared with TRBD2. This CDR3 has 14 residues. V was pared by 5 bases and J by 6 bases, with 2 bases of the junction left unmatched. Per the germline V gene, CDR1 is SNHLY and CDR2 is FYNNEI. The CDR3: CASSRLAGVNEQFF. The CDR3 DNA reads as TGTGCCAGCAGTCGACTAGCGGGGGTCAATGAGCAGTTCTTC.

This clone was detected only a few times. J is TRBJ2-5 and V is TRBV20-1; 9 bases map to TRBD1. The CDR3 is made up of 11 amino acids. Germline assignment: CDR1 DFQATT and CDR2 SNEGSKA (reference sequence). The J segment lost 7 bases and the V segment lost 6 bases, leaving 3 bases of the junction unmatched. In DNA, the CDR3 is TGCAGTGCGGACAGGGGTTGGACCCAGTACTTC. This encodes CSADRGWTQYF.

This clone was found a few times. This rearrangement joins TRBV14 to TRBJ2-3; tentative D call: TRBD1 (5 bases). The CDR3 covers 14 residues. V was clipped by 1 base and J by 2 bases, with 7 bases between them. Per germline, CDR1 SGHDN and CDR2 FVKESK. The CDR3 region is CASSQVQATDTQYF. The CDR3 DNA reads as TGTGCCAGCAGCCAAGTACAGGCCACAGATACGCAGTATTTT.

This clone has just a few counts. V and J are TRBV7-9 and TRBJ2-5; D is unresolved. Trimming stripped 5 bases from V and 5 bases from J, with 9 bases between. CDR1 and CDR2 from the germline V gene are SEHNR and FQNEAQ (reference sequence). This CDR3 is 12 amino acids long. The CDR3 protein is CASSPQLETQYF. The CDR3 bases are TGTGCCAGCAGCCCGCAGCTGGAGACCCAGTACTTC.

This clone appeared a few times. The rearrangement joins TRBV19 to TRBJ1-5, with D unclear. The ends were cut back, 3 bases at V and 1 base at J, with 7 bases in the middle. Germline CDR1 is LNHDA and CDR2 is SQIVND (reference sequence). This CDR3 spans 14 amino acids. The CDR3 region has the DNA TGTGCCAGTAGTATTACTGGGAGCAATCAGCCCCAGCATTTT. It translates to CASSITGSNQPQHF.

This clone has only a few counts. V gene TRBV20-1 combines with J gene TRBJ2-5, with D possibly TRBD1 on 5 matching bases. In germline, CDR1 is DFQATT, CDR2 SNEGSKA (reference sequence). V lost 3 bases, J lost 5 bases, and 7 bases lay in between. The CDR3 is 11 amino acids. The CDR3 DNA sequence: TGCAGTGCTAGGGGGCCGGAGACCCAGTACTTC. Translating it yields CSARGPETQYF.

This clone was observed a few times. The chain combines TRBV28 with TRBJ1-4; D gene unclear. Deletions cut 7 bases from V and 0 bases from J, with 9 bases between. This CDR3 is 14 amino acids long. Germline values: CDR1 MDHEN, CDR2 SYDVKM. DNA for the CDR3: TGTGCCAGCATTAGCGGTGCAACTAATGAAAAACTGTTTTTT. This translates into CASISGATNEKLFF. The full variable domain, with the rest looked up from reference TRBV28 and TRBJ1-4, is DVKVTQSSRYLVKRTGEKVFLECVQDMDHENMFWYRQDPGLGLRLIYFSYDVKMKEKGDIPEGYSVSREKKERFSLILESASTNQTSMYLCASISGATNEKLFFGSGTQLSVL.

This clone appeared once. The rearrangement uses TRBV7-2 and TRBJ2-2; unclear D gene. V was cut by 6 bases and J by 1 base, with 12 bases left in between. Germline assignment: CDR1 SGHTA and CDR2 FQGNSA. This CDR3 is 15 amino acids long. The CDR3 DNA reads TGTGCCAGCAGTACCCTGAGAGGGAACACCGGGGAGCTGTTTTTT. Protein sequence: CASSTLRGNTGELFF.

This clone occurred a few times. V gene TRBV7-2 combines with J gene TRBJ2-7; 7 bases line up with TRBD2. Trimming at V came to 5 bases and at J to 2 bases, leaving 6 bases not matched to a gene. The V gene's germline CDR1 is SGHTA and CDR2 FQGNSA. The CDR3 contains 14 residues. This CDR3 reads CASSKSLATYEQYF. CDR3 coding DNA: TGTGCCAGCAGCAAATCACTAGCGACCTACGAGCAGTACTTC.

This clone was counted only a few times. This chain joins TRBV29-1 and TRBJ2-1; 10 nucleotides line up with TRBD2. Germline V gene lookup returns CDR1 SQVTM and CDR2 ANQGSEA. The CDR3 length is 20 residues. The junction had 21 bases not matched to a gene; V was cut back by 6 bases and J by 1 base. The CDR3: CSVNLQRGGLAGVSYNEQFF. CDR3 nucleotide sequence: TGCAGCGTCAACCTGCAGCGTGGGGGCCTAGCGGGAGTTTCCTACAATGAGCAGTTCTTC.

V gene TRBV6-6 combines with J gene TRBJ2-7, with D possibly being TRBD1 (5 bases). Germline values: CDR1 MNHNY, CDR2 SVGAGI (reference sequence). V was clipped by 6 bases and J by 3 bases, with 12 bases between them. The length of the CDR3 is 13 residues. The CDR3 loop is CASSPTDLYEQYF. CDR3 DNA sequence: TGTGCCAGCAGCCCGACAGACCTCTACGAGCAGTACTTC.

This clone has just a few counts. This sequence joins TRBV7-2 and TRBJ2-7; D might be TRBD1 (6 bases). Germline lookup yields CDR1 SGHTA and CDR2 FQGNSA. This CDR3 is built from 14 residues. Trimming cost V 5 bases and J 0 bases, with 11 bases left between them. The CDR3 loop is CASSPGDHSYEQYF. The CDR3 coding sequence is TGTGCCAGCAGCCCAGGGGACCACTCCTACGAGCAGTACTTC.